What follows are 23 T cell receptor beta chains derived from one specimen sequenced in a study of CD8 T cells in ankylosing spondylitis. General study findings and limits: A motif in TCR beta, a set of eight highly homologous variants, appeared characteristic of ankylosing spondylitis blood.

TCRdb re-called the 5' RACE reads with MiXCR, one entry per CDR3 protein. Of 800,000 to 900,000 distinct CDR3 sequences in the sample, around 11% were seen once. What these receptors recognize is not known. The sequencing sample was made of blood, either unsorted or a sorted T cell fraction (not recorded which). The source of these receptors is a male donor with ankylosing spondylitis.

This clonotype has a count of ten or more. The chain carries TRBV6-2 or TRBV6-3 and TRBJ2-1, with TRBD2 identical over 9 bases. Germline V gives CDR1 MNHEY, CDR2 SVGEGT. CDR3 length equals 16 residues. The J segment lost 2 bases and the V segment lost 2 bases, leaving 4 bases of the junction unmatched. The CDR3 reads CASSYGAGGPYNEQFF. The DNA of the CDR3 is TGTGCCAGCAGTTACGGAGCGGGAGGTCCCTACAATGAGCAGTTCTTC.

The V gene is TRBV7-2, the J gene TRBJ2-5; D unresolved. Trimming took 4 bases from V and 4 from J, leaving 13 bases between them. The CDR3 has 14 amino acids. From germline, CDR1 is SGHTA and CDR2 FQGNSA. The CDR3 reads CASSSTGQGETQYF. In nucleotides, the CDR3 is TGTGCCAGCAGCTCCACTGGTCAAGGAGAGACCCAGTACTTC.

In its sample, this clonotype was seen a few times. This chain uses TRBV18 with TRBJ2-2; D ambiguous. Germline V lookup: CDR1 KGHSH, CDR2 LQKENI. CDR3 size: 15 residues. The ends were cut back, 0 bases at V and 5 bases at J, with 10 bases in the middle. The CDR3 reads CASSPPWKETGELFF. In nucleotides, the CDR3 is TGTGCCAGCTCACCACCCTGGAAGGAGACCGGGGAGCTGTTTTTT.

V gene TRBV6-1 combines with J gene TRBJ2-5; D may be TRBD2 (6 bases). CDR1 MNHNS and CDR2 SASEGT come from the germline V gene. Trimming took off 5 bases at V and 2 bases at J, with 12 bases between the two ends. This CDR3 region has 14 residues. CDR3 bases: TGTGCCAGCAGTCGGGGGAACGGACAAGAGACCCAGTACTTC. Residues: CASSRGNGQETQYF.

The CDR3 loop reads CASSLAPLTGERTQPQHF. DNA for the CDR3: TGCGCCAGCAGCTTGGCCCCCTTAACAGGGGAACGGACTCAGCCCCAGCATTTT. The chain is built from TRBV5-1 and TRBJ1-5; 7 bases are shared with TRBD1. This CDR3 is 18 amino acids long. The germline V gene has CDR1 SGHRS and CDR2 YFSETQ. V shed 0 bases, J shed 6 bases, and the junction held 15 bases outside the gene matches.

The chain links TRBV7-2 to TRBJ2-3; 9 bases are shared with TRBD2. Germline V gene sequence: CDR1 SGHTA, CDR2 FQGNSA. The CDR3 spans 17 residues. The junction had 10 bases not matched to a gene; V was cut back by 4 bases and J by 2 bases. The CDR3 spells CASSWGVSGSVTDTQYF. For the CDR3, the DNA is TGTGCCAGCAGCTGGGGGGTTAGCGGGAGTGTCACAGATACGCAGTATTTT.

In its sample, this clonotype was seen many times. J is TRBJ2-3 and V is TRBV29-1; 8 positions agree with TRBD2. The length of the CDR3 is 14 residues. Germline V CDR1 and CDR2: SQVTM, ANQGSEA. The V and J ends lost 6 bases and 5 bases, in that order; junction bases with no gene match: 10. CDR3 nucleotides: TGCAGCGTCCTGGGGGCGGGAGGCGGAGATACGCAGTATTTT. Translated, it gives CSVLGAGGGDTQYF.

The J gene is TRBJ2-7, the V gene TRBV20-1; D may be TRBD1 or TRBD2 (5 bases each). Germline CDR1 and CDR2: DFQATT and SNEGSKA (reference sequence). The V gene lost 5 bases and the J gene lost 0 bases, with 11 bases spanning the gap. There are 13 residues in the CDR3. The DNA of the CDR3 is TGCAGTGCTCCGGGACGGATCTCCTACGAGCAGTACTTC. Amino acids: CSAPGRISYEQYF.

This clonotype was seen more than once but under ten times. This chain uses TRBV20-1 with TRBJ2-3, with TRBD2 identical over 8 bases. This CDR3 region has 15 residues. J gave up 4 bases and V 1 base, and 7 bases lay outside the gene matches. From germline, CDR1 is DFQATT and CDR2 SNEGSKA (reference sequence). The CDR3 protein is CSARGSREGPDTQYF. CDR3 in DNA: TGCAGTGCTAGAGGGTCCCGGGAGGGCCCAGATACGCAGTATTTT.

The rearrangement joins TRBV7-9 to TRBJ1-2; TRBD1 matches at 9 bases. CDR3 length equals 15 residues. The germline V gene encodes CDR1 SEHNR and CDR2 FQNEAQ (reference sequence). Unmatched junction bases numbered 7, after V lost 4 bases and J lost 4 bases. The CDR3 coding sequence is TGTGCCAGCAGCTGGACCGGGACAGGGTTCTATGGCTACACCTTC. Protein: CASSWTGTGFYGYTF.

This clonotype was picked up many times. This sequence joins TRBV6-1 and TRBJ1-2; weak D call: TRBD1 (6 bases). The ends were cut back, 6 bases at V and 2 bases at J, with 10 bases in the middle. Germline loops: CDR1 MNHNS, CDR2 SASEGT. The CDR3 runs to 13 residues. The CDR3 DNA follows: TGTGCCAGCAGCGGACAGTTAAACTATGGCTACACCTTC. This encodes CASSGQLNYGYTF.

V is TRBV12-3 or TRBV12-4 and J is TRBJ1-5; D is perhaps TRBD1 (6 bases). CDR3 length: 14 amino acids. Trimming removed 6 bases at V and 5 bases at J, with 14 bases between. The DNA for the CDR3 is TGTGCCAGCAGCCTGACAGGTATTCATCAGCCCCAGCATTTT. Protein sequence: CASSLTGIHQPQHF.

This clonotype was detected a few times. V is TRBV20-1 and J is TRBJ2-1, with D perhaps matching TRBD1 (5 bases). CDR1 DFQATT and CDR2 SNEGSKA come from the germline V gene (reference sequence). Trimming took off 5 bases at V and 8 bases at J, with 13 bases between the two ends. The length of the CDR3 is 12 residues. The CDR3 DNA follows: TGCAGTGCTGCAGGGAATCAGGATGAGCAGTTCTTC. It codes for CSAAGNQDEQFF.

The J gene is TRBJ2-1, the V gene TRBV20-1, with TRBD2 identical over 10 bases. The germline CDR1 and CDR2 sequences are DFQATT and SNEGSKA (reference sequence). The CDR3 sequence is 14 residues long. The V segment lost 6 bases and the J segment 4 bases; nucleotides outside the gene matches: 6. The CDR3 loop is CSATWTSGYNEQFF. The CDR3 bases are TGCAGTGCAACTTGGACTAGCGGATACAATGAGCAGTTCTTC.

On this clonotype: This may stem from a read error, because a much larger clone lies one nucleotide away. This chain uses TRBV29-1 with TRBJ1-1; tentatively, D is TRBD1 (6 bases). CDR1 and CDR2 from the germline V gene are SQVTM and ANQGSEA. The CDR3 totals 13 residues. In DNA form, the CDR3 reads TGCAGCGTAGACAGGCGCATGAACACTGAATCTTTCTTT. It yields the protein CSVDRRMNTESFF.

V is TRBV12-3 or TRBV12-4 and J is TRBJ2-7; no clear D gene. V lost 4 bases to trimming and J lost 2 bases, with 9 bases between them. The CDR3 is 13 amino acids. The DNA of the CDR3 is TGTGCCAGCAGTTACGATACCACCTACGAGCAGTACTTC. It codes for CASSYDTTYEQYF.

This clonotype was found a few times. The chain employs TRBV28 and TRBJ1-2, with D hard to call. The V gene lost 6 bases and the J gene lost 10 bases, with 12 bases spanning the gap. Germline V gene sequence: CDR1 MDHEN, CDR2 SYDVKM. CDR3 length: 11 amino acids. In DNA, the CDR3 is TGTGCCAGCAGGGGCGGACTTCCCTACACCTTC. Protein sequence: CASRGGLPYTF.

The V call is TRBV4-2, the J call TRBJ1-1; tentatively, D is TRBD1 (5 bases). The CDR3 has 14 residues. CDR1 is LGHNA and CDR2 is YNFKEQ in the germline V gene. The ends were cut back, 4 bases at V and 1 base at J, with 10 bases in the middle. Here the CDR3 reads CASSPDRKNTEAFF. As DNA, the CDR3 is TGTGCCAGCAGCCCTGACAGAAAGAACACTGAAGCTTTCTTT.

This clonotype has only a few counts. This chain links TRBV12-3 or TRBV12-4 with TRBJ2-3; D unresolved. Trimming cost V 6 bases and J 4 bases, with 8 bases left between them. The CDR3 length is 12 residues. The CDR3 here is CASSTYSDTQYF. The DNA of the CDR3 is TGTGCCAGCAGCACCTATTCAGATACGCAGTATTTT.

This clonotype was observed a few times. This chain uses TRBV20-1 with TRBJ2-4; 7 bases are a match to TRBD1. Trimming at V came to 5 bases and at J to 4 bases, leaving 8 bases not matched to a gene. Germline V gene lookup returns CDR1 DFQATT and CDR2 SNEGSKA (reference sequence). The CDR3 totals 14 residues. The CDR3 DNA is TGCAGTGCTCCGACAGGGTTTACGAAAAACATTCAGTACTTC. It specifies CSAPTGFTKNIQYF.

The V call is TRBV15, the J call TRBJ2-1; D call uncertain. The CDR3 consists of 12 residues. Looked up from germline, CDR1 is LNHNV and CDR2 is YYDKDF (reference sequence). The V end lost 5 bases, the J end lost 14 bases, and 16 bases lay between the germline ends. CDR3 sequence: CATSARTPLEFF. DNA for the CDR3: TGTGCCACCAGCGCCCGGACCCCGCTAGAGTTCTTC.

This clonotype was observed a few times. V and J are TRBV18 and TRBJ2-2, with D unresolved. This CDR3 has 13 residues. Looked up from germline, CDR1 is KGHSH and CDR2 is LQKENI. Trimming left V 6 bases short and J 4 bases short, with 9 bases between. The CDR3 nucleotides read TGTGCCAGCTCCCTGACACCCACCGGGGAGCTGTTTTTT. Translating it yields CASSLTPTGELFF.

The chain has TRBV18 and TRBJ1-4; D remains unclear. The CDR3 sequence is 14 residues long. Trimming took off 3 bases at V and 7 bases at J, with 12 bases between the two ends. CDR1 is KGHSH, CDR2 LQKENI, per germline. CDR3 nucleotide sequence: TGTGCCAGCTCACCGGAGGGAAGAGGTGAAAAACTGTTTTTT. The encoded protein is CASSPEGRGEKLFF.